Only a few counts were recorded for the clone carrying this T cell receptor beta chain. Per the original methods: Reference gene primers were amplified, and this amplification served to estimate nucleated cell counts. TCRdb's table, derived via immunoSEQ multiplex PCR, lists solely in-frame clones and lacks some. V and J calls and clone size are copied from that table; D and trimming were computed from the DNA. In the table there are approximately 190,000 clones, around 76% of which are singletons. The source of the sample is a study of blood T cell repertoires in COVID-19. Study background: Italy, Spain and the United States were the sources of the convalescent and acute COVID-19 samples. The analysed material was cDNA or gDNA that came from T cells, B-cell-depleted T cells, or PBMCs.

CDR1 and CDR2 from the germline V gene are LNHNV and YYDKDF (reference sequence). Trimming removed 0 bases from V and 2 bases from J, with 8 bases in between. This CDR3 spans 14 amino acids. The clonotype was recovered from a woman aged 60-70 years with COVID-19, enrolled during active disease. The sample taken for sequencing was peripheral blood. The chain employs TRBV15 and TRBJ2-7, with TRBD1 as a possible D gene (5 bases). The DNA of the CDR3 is TGTGCCACCAGCAGAGATACAGGTCCCTACGAGCAGTACTTC. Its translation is CATSRDTGPYEQYF.